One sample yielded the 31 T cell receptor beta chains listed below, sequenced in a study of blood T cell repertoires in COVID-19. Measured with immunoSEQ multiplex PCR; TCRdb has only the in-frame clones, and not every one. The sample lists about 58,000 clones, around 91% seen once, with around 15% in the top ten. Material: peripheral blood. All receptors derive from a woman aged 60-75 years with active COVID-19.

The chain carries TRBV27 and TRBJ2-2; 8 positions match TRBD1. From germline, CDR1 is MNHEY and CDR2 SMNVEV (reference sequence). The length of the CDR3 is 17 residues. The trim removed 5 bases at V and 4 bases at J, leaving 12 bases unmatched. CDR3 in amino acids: CASSITSGGLGTGELFF. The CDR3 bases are TGTGCCAGCAGTATAACCTCAGGGGGCCTTGGCACCGGGGAGCTGTTTTTT.

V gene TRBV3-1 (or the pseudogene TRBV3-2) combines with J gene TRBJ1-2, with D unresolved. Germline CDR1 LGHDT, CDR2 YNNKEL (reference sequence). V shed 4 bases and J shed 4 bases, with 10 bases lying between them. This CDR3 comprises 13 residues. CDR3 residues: CASSPPGVYGYTF. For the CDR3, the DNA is TGTGCCAGCAGCCCCCCTGGAGTCTATGGCTACACCTTC.

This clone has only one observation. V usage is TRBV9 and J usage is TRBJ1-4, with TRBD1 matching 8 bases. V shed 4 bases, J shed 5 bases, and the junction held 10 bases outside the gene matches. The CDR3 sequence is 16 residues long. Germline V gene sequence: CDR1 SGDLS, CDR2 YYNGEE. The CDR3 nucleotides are TGTGCCAGCAGCCCTAGGGGGGGACAGGCAAATGAAAAACTGTTTTTT. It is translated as CASSPRGGQANEKLFF.

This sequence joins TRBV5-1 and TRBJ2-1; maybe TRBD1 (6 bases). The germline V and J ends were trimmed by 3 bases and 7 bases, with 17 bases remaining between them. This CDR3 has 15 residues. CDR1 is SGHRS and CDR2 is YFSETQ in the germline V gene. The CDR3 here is CASSSNPQGPNEQFF. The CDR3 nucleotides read TGCGCCAGCAGCTCCAACCCTCAGGGGCCGAATGAGCAGTTCTTC.

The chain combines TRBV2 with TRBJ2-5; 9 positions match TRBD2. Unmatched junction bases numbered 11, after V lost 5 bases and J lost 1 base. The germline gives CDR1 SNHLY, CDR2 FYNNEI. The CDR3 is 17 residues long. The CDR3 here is CASSRSGTSHPQETQYF. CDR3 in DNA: TGTGCCAGCAGTCGTTCCGGGACTAGCCATCCCCAAGAGACCCAGTACTTC.

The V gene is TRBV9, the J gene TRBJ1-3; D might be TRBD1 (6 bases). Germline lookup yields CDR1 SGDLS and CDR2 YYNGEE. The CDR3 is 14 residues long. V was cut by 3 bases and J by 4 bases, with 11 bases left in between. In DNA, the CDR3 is TGTGCCAGCAGCGCGGACAGCCTGGGAAACACCATATATTTT. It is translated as CASSADSLGNTIYF.

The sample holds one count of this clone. In DNA form, the CDR3 reads TGTGCCAGCAGCGTAGGACATCTCAATGAGCAGTTCTTC. Translating gives CASSVGHLNEQFF. The chain is built from TRBV9 and TRBJ2-1; D ambiguous. The germline V gene encodes CDR1 SGDLS and CDR2 YYNGEE. V was cut by 0 bases and J by 6 bases, with 7 bases left in between. The CDR3 covers 13 residues.

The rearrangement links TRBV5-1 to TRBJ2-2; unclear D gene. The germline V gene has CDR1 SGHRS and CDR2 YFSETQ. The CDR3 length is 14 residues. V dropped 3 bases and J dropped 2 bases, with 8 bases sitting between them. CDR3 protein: CASSSSVNTGELFF. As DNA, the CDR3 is TGCGCCAGCAGCTCAAGCGTAAACACCGGGGAGCTGTTTTTT.

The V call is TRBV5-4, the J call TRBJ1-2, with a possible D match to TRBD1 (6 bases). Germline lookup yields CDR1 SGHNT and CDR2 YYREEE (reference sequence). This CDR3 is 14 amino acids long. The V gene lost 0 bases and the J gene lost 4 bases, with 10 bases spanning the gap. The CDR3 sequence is CASSLEAGVYGYTF. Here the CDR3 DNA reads TGTGCCAGCAGCTTGGAGGCAGGGGTCTATGGCTACACCTTC.

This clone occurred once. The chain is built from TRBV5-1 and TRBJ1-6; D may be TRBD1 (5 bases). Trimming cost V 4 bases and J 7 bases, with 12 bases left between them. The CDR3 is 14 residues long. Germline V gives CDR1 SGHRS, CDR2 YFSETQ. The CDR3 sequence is CASSPGGWNSPLHF. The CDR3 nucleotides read TGCGCCAGCAGCCCCGGGGGGTGGAATTCACCCCTCCACTTT.

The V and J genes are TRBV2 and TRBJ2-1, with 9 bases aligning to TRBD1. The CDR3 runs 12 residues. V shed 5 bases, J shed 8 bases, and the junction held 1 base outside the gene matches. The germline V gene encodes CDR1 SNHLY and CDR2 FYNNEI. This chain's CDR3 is CASSWDRDEQFF. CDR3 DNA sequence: TGTGCCAGCAGTTGGGACAGGGATGAGCAGTTCTTC.

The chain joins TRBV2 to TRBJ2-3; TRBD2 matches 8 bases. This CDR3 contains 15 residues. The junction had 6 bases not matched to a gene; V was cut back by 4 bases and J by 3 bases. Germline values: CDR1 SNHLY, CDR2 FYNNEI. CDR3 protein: CASSGAGGRTDTQYF. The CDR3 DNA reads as TGTGCCAGCAGTGGTGCGGGGGGCCGGACAGATACGCAGTATTTT.

The CDR3 sequence: CASSLGGFSTDTQYF. In DNA, the CDR3 is TGTGCCAGCAGCCTCGGGGGGTTTAGCACAGATACGCAGTATTTT. The chain uses TRBV3-1 (or the pseudogene TRBV3-2) and TRBJ2-3, with 7 bases lining up with TRBD2. The CDR3 is 15 residues long. J lost 0 bases, V lost 4 bases, and 4 bases had no gene match. The germline CDR1 and CDR2 sequences are LGHDT and YNNKEL (reference sequence).

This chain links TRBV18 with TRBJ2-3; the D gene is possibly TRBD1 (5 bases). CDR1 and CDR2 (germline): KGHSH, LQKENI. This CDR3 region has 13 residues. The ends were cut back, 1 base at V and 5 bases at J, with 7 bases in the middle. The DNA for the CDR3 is TGTGCCAGCTCACCACGTCAGGGAGATACGCAGTATTTT. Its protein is CASSPRQGDTQYF.

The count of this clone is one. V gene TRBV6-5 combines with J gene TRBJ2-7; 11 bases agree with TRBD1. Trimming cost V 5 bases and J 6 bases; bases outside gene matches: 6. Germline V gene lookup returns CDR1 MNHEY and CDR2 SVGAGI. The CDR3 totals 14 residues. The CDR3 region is CASSPRGTGGEQYF. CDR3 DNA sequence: TGTGCCAGCAGTCCCCGGGGGACAGGGGGCGAGCAGTACTTC.

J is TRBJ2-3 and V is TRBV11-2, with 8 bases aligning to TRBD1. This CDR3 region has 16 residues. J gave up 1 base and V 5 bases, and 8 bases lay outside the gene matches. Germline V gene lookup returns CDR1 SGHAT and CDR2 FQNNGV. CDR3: CASSQRSGGRTDTQYF. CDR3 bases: TGTGCCAGCAGCCAGCGGTCAGGGGGCCGCACAGATACGCAGTATTTT.

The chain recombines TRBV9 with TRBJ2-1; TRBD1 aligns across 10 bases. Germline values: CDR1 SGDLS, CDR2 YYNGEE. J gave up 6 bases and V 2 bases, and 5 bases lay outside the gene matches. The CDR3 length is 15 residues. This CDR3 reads CASSVDRDRGNEQFF. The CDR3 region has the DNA TGTGCCAGCAGCGTTGACCGGGACAGGGGCAATGAGCAGTTCTTC.

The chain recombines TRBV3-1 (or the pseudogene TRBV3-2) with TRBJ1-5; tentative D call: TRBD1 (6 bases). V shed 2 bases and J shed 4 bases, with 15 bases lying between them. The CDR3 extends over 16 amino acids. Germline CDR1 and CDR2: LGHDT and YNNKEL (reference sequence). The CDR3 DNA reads TGTGCCAGCAGCCAAAGTTCGGCAGGGGCTAATCAGCCCCAGCATTTT. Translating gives CASSQSSAGANQPQHF.

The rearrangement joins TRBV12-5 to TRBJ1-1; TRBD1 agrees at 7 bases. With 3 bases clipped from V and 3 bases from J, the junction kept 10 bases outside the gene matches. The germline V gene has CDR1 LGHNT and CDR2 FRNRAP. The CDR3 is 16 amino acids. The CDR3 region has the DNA TGTGCTAGTGGTTTTAGCACTGACAGGGCCCACACTGAAGCTTTCTTT. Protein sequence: CASGFSTDRAHTEAFF.

CDR3 nucleotide sequence: TGTGCTAGTGGCTCGGGACAGGGGAACAATGAGCAGTTCTTC. This codes for CASGSGQGNNEQFF. This chain uses TRBV12-5 with TRBJ2-1, with 10 bases matching TRBD1. The V segment lost 6 bases and the J segment 5 bases; nucleotides outside the gene matches: 4. The length of the CDR3 is 14 residues. The germline gives CDR1 LGHNT, CDR2 FRNRAP.

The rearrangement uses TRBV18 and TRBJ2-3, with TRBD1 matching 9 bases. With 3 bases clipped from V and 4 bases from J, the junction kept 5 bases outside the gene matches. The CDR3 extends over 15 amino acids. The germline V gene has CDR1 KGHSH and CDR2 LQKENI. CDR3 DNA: TGTGCCAGCTCACCCGGGACAGGGCCCTCAGATACGCAGTATTTT. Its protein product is CASSPGTGPSDTQYF.

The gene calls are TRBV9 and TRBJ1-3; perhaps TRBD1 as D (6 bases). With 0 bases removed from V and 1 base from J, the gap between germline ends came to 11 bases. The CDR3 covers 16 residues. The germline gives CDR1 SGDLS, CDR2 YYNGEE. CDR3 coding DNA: TGTGCCAGCAGCGTAGGTGGGGGGGCATCTGGAAACACCATATATTTT. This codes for CASSVGGGASGNTIYF.

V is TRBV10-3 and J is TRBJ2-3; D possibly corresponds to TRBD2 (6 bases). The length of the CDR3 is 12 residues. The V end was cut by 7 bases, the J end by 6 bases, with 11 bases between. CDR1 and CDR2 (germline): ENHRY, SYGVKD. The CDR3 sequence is CAINGDSDTQYF. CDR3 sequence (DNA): TGTGCCATCAATGGGGACTCGGATACGCAGTATTTT.

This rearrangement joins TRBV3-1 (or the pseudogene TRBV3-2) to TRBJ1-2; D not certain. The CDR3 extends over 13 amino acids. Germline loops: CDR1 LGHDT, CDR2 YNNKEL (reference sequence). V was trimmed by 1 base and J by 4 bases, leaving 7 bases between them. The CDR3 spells CASSQGSVYGYTF. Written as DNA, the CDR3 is TGTGCCAGCAGCCAAGGGAGTGTCTATGGCTACACCTTC.

The chain's CDR3 is CASSLQGAPQPQHF. For the CDR3, the DNA is TGTGCCAGCAGCTTACAGGGGGCACCTCAGCCCCAGCATTTT. The chain is built from TRBV7-2 and TRBJ1-5; TRBD1 aligns across 8 bases. This CDR3 region has 14 residues. V shed 2 bases, J shed 6 bases, and the junction held 3 bases outside the gene matches. Germline V gives CDR1 SGHTA, CDR2 FQGNSA.

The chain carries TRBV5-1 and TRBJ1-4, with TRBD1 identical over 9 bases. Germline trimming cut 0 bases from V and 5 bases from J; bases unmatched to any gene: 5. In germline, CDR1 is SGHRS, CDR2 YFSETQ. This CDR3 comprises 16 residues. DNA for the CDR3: TGCGCCAGCAGCTTGGGGGGACAGGGCGGGAATGAAAAACTGTTTTTT. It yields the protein CASSLGGQGGNEKLFF.

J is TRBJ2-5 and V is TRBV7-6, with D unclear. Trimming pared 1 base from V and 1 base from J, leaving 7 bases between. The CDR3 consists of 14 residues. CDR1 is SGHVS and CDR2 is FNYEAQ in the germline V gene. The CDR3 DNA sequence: TGTGCCAGCAGCTTAGTGCACAGCCAAGAGACCCAGTACTTC. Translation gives CASSLVHSQETQYF.

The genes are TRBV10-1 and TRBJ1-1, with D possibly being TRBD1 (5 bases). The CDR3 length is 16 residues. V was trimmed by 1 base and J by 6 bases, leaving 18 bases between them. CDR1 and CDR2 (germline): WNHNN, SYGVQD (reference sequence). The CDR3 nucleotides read TGCGCCAGCAGTGAGTATGTTGGCGGGACTAGGGCTGAAGCTTTCTTT. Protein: CASSEYVGGTRAEAFF.

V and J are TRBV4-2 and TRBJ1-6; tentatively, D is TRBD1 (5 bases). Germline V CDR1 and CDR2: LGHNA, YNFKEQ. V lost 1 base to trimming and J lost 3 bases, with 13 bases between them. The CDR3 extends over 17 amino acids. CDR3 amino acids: CASSQGPFQGYNSPLHF. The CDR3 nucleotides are TGTGCCAGCAGCCAAGGCCCCTTTCAGGGCTATAATTCACCCCTCCACTTT.

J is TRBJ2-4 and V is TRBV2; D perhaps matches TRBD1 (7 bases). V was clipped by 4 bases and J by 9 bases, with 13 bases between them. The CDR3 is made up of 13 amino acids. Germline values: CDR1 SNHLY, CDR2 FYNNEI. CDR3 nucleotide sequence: TGTGCCAGCAGTGGTCCTCAGGGGGGCATTCAGTACTTC. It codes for CASSGPQGGIQYF. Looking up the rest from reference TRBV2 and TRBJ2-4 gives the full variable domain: EPEVTQTPSHQVTQMGQEVILRCVPISNHLYFYWYRQILGQKVEFLVSFYNNEISEKSEIFDDQFSVERPDGSNFTLKIRSTKLEDSAMYFCASSGPQGGIQYFGAGTRLSVL.

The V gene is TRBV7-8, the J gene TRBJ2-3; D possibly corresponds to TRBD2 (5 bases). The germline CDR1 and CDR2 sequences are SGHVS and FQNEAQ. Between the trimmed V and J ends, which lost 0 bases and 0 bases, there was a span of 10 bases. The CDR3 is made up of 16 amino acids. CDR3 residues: CASSLAGGLSTDTQYF. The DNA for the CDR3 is TGTGCCAGCAGCTTAGCGGGCGGACTGAGCACAGATACGCAGTATTTT.